This T cell receptor beta chain was sequenced during a study of CD8 T cells in Susac syndrome. Germline V gives CDR1 SGHRS, CDR2 YFSETQ. CDR3 length: 13 amino acids. V was cut by 4 bases and J by 7 bases, with 14 bases left in between. Random hexamers were used to reverse transcribe an amount of roughly 0.45 to 1 ug RNA. TCRdb ran MiXCR on the immunoSEQ multiplex PCR reads and lists one entry per CDR3 protein. Here the sample spans tens of thousands of distinct CDR3 sequences, roughly 96% being singletons. This chain joins TRBV5-1 and TRBJ1-2, with D hard to call. Sequencing was performed on CD8+ T cells from PBMCs. This receptor was obtained from a human donor with Susac syndrome. The CDR3 region has the DNA TGCGCCAGCAGCGGAGGAGTGATAAGTGGCTACACCTTC. This gives the protein CASSGGVISGYTF.